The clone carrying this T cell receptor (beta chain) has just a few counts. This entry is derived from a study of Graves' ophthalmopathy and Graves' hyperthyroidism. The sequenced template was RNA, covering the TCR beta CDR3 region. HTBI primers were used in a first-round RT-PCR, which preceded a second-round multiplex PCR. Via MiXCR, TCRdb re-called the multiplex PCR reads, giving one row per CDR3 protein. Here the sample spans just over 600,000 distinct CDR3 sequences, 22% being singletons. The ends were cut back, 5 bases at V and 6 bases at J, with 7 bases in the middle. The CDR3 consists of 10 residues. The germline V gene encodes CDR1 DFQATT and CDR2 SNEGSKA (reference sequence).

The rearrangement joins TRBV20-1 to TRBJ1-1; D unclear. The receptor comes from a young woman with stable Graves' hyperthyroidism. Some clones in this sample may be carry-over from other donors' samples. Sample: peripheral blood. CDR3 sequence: CSAGVPEAFF. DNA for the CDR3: TGCAGTGCTGGGGTTCCTGAAGCTTTCTTT.